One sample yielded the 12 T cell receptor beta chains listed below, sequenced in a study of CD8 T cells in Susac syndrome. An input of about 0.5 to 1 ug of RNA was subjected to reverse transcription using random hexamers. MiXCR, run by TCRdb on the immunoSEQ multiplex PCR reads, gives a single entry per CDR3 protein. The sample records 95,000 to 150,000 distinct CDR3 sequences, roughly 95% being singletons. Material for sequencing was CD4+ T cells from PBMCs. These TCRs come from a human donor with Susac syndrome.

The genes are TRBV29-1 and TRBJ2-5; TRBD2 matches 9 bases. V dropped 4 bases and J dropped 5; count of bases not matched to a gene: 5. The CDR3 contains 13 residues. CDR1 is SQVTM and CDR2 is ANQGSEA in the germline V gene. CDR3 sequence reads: CSVVREGGETQYF. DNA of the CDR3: TGCAGCGTTGTGCGGGAGGGGGGGGAGACCCAGTACTTC.

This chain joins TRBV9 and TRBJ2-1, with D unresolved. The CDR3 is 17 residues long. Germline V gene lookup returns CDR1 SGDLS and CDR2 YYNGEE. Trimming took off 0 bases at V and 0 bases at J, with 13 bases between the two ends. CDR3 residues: CASSVGGRSSSYNEQFF. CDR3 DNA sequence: TGTGCCAGCAGCGTAGGAGGCAGGTCTAGCTCCTACAATGAGCAGTTCTTC.

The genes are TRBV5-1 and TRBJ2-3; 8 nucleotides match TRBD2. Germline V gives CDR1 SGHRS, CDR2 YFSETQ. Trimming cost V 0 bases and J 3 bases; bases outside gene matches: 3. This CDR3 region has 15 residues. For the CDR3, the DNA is TGCGCCAGCAGCTTGGGAGCGGGAGCAACAGATACGCAGTATTTT. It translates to CASSLGAGATDTQYF.

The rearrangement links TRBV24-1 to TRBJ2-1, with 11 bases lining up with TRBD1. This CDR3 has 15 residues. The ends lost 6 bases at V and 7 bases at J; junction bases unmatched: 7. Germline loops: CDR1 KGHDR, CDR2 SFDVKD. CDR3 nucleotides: TGTGCCACCAGTCATCCGGGACAGGGGGGTAATGAGCAGTTCTTC. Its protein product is CATSHPGQGGNEQFF.

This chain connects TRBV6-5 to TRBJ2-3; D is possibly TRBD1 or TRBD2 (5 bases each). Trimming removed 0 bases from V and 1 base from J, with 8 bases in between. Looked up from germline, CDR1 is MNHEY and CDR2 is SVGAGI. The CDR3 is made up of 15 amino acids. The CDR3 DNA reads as TGTGCCAGCAGTTACTCGTGGGACCGCACAGATACGCAGTATTTT. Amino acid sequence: CASSYSWDRTDTQYF.

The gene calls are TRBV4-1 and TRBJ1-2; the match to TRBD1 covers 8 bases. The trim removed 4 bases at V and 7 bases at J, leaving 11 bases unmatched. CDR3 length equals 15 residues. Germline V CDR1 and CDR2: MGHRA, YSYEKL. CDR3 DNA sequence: TGCGCCAGCAGCCCAACGGGGCAGGGGGCTGTTGGCTACACCTTC. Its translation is CASSPTGQGAVGYTF.

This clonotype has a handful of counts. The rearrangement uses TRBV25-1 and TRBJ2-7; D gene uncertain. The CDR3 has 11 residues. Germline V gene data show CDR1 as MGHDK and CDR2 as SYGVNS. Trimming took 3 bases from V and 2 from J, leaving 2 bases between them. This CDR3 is CASSDPYEQYF. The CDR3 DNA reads TGTGCCAGCAGTGACCCCTACGAGCAGTACTTC.

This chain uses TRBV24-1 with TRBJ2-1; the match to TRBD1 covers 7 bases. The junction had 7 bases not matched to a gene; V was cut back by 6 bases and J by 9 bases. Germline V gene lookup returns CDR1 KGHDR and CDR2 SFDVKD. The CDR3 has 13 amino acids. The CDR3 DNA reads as TGTGCCACCAGTCGACAGGGTGACGGTGAGCAGTTCTTC. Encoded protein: CATSRQGDGEQFF.

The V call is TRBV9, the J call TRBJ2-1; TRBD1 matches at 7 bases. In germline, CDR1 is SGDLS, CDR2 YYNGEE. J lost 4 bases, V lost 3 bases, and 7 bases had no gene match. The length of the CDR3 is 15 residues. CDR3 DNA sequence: TGTGCCAGCAGCGAGAAGACAGGGTCTTACAATGAGCAGTTCTTC. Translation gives CASSEKTGSYNEQFF.

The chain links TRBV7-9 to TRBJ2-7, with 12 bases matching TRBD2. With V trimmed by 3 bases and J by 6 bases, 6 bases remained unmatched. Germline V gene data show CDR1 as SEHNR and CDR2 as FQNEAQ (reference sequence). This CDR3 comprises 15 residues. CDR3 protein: CASSFLAGGPGEQYF. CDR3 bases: TGTGCCAGCAGCTTCCTAGCGGGAGGGCCAGGCGAGCAGTACTTC. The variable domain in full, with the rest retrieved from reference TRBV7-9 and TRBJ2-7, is DTGVSQNPRHKITKRGQNVTFRCDPISEHNRLYWYRQTLGQGPEFLTYFQNEAQLEKSRLLSDRFSAERPKGSFSTLEIQRTEQGDSAMYLCASSFLAGGPGEQYFGPGTRLTVT.

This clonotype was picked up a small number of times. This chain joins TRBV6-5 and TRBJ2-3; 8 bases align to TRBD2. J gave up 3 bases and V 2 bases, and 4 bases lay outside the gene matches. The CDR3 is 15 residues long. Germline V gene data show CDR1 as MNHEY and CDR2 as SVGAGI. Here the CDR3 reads CASSYEGGRTDTQYF. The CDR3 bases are TGTGCCAGCAGTTACGAGGGCGGGAGGACAGATACGCAGTATTTT.

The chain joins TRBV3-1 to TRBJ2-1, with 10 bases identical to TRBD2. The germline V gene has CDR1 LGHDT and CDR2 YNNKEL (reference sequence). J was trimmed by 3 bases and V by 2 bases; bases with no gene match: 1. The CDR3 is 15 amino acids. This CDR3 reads CASSQRTSGYNEQFF. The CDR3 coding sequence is TGTGCCAGCAGCCAAAGGACTAGCGGCTACAATGAGCAGTTCTTC.